This T cell receptor (beta chain) comes out of a study of cytomegalovirus exposure and HLA in healthy donors. Study observations and caveats: Per a prior analysis, the majority of TCR beta V segments were productive roughly 87% or roughly 30% of the time. In a later analysis, CMV-associated beta chains were mostly HLA-associated, it appeared. A reported reduction in N-insertions relative to the 666-donor mean was seen in an Asian-associated ancestry cluster in a later analysis.

The PCR ran on 60 Vbeta and 13 Jbeta primers. The protocol was immunoSEQ multiplex PCR, while the TCRdb copy is restricted to in-frame clones and leaves out a portion. The data show around 170,000 clones, with about 85% seen just once and under 1.5% held by the top ten. The CDR3 loop spans 12 amino acids. Trimming shortened V by 8 bases and J by 5 bases, and 12 bases separated the two germline ends. Per the germline V gene, CDR1 is SNHLY and CDR2 is FYNNEI. Comments on this clone: Antigen specificity is unknown.

Unrecorded immune exposure was likely among donors, who were nominally healthy when sampled. This clonotype was obtained from a middle-aged man in good health and CMV-seropositive. What was sequenced was PBMCs. This chain connects TRBV2 to TRBJ2-5, with D tentatively TRBD2 (6 bases). CDR3 amino acids: CASGRTGETQYF. The DNA for the CDR3 is TGTGCCAGCGGGAGGACGGGGGAGACCCAGTACTTC.